The clone carrying this T cell receptor (beta chain) was seen ten or more times. This sample was taken from a study of human T cells and chemical hapten exposure. At the level of the study: Small differences in pooled library volume mainly drove the variation in TCR yields per sample.

Germline values: CDR1 MGHRA, CDR2 YSYEKL. V shed 0 bases, J shed 6 bases, and the junction held 15 bases outside the gene matches. The CDR3 extends over 18 amino acids. TCRdb fed the RACE reads into MiXCR, producing one record per CDR3 protein. The data contain around 130,000 distinct CDR3 sequences, approximately 10% of them singletons. Time point denoted: patch test 3, about 24 weeks after DPC sensitization. Treatment: therapeutic diphenylcyclopropenone sensitization with weekly scalp DPC. V usage is TRBV4-1 and J usage is TRBJ2-3, with TRBD2 matching over 7 bases. This material consisted of whole blood, taken in connection with sensitization to the hapten diphenylcyclopropenone (DPC). The clonotype originates from a woman between 45 and 60 years old with alopecia areata. Some clones in this sample may be carry-over from other donors' samples. The chain's CDR3 is CASSQEYGTGLDLDTQYF. The CDR3 nucleotides read TGCGCCAGCAGCCAAGAATATGGGACTGGACTAGATTTGGATACGCAGTATTTT.